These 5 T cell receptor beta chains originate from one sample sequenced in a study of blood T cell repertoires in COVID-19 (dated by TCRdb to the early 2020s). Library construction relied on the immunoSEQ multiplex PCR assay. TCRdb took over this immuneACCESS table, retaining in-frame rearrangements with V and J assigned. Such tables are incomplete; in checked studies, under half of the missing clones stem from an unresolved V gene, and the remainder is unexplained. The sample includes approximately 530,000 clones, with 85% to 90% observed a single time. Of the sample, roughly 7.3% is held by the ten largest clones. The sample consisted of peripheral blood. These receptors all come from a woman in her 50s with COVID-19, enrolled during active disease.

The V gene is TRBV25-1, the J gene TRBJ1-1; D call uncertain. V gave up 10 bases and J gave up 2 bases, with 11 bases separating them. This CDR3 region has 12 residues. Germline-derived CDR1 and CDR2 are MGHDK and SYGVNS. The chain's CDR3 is CATLGSNTEAFF. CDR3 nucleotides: TGTGCCACCCTGGGGAGCAACACTGAAGCTTTCTTT.

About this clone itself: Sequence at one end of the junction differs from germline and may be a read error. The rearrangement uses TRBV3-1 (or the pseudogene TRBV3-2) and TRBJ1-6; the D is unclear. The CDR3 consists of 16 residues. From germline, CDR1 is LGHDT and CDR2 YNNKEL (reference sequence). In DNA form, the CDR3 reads TGTGCCAGCAGCCAAGACGACGCCGGGTATAGTTCACCCCTCCACTTT. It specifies CASSQDDAGYSSPLHF.

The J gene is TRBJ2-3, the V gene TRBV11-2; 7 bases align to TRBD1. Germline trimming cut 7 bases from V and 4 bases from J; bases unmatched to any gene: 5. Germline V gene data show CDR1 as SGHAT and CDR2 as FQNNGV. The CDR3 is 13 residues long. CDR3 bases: TGTGCCAGCACCCGAGGGGGCGCAGATACGCAGTATTTT. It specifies CASTRGGADTQYF.

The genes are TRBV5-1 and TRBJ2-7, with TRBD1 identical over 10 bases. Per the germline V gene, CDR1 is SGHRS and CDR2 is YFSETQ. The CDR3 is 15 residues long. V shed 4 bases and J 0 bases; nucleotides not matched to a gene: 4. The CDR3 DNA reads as TGCGCCAGCAGCCGCGGGACAGGGGCCTCCTACGAGCAGTACTTC. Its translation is CASSRGTGASYEQYF.

CDR3 nucleotides: TGCGCCAGCAGTGAACCGGGACAGGGTGGGCATGAGCAGTTCTTC. It yields the protein CASSEPGQGGHEQFF. The chain employs TRBV10-2 and TRBJ2-1; 9 bases align to TRBD1. The CDR3 spans 15 residues. Germline V lookup: CDR1 WSHSY, CDR2 SAAADI. Trimming cost V 3 bases and J 8 bases; bases outside gene matches: 8.